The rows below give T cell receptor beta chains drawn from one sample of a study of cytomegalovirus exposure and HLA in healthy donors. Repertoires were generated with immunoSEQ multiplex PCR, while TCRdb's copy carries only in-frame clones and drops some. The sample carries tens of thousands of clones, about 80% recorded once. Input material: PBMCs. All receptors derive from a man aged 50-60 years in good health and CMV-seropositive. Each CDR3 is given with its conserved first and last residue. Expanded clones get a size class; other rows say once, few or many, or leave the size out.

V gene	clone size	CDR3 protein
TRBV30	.	CAWGRGHGNYGYTF
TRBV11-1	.	CASSSSGRGETQYF
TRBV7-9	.	CSGGQGRNTIYF
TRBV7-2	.	CASSPQGAGETQYF
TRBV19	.	CASSMVRVTGKAFF
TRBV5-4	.	CASSLRHRDTGELFF
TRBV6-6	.	CASSYRRIGTDTQYF
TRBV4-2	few	CASSQASGGNTIYF
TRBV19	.	CASNAAAEGGYEQYF
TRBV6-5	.	CASSPKGALYGYTF
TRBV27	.	CASSPSQGYSYNEQFF
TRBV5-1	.	CASSLQITGTSVYEQYF
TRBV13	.	CASSFGTGSGETQYF
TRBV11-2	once	CASRAWGAGEVRETQYF
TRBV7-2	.	CASSTSGRGYEQYF
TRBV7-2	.	CASSLGGLAGGPYEQYF
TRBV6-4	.	CASSPRDYSVGYTF
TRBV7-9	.	CASSFGTGELFF
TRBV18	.	CASQRSRTGAGNTIYF
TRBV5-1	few	CASNLGLAGGYQETQYF
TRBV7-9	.	CSSSLARGSGEQYF
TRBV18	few	CASSLGQGLMNTEAFF
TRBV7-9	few	CASSSDRTRNQPQHF
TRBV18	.	CASSPMGTSRASTDTQYF
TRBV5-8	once	CASNMRVDGNTIYF
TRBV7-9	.	CSSSLGTDNEKLFF